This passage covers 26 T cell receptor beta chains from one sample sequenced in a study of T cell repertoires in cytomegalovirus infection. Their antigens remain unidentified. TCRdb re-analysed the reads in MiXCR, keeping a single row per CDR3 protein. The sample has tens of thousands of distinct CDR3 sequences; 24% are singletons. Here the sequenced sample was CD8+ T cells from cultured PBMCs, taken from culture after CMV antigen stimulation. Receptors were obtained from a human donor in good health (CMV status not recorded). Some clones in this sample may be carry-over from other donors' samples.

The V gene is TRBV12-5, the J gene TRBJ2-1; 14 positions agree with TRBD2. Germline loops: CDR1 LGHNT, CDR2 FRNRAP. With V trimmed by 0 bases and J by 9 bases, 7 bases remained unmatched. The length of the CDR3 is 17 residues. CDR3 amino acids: CASGLVRLAGGQSEQFF. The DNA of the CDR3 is TGTGCTAGTGGTTTGGTTAGACTAGCGGGGGGGCAAAGTGAGCAGTTCTTC.

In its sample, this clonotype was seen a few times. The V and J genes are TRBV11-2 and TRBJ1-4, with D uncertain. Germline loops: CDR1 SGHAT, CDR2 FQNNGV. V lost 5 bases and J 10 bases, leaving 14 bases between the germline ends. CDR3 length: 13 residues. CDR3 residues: CASSQISGGKLFF. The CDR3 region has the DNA TGTGCCAGCAGCCAGATTAGTGGAGGAAAACTGTTTTTT.

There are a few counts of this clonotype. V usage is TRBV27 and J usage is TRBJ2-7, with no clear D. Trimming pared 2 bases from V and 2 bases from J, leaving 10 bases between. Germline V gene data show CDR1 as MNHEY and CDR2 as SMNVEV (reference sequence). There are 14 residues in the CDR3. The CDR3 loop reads CASSLGPMPYEQYF. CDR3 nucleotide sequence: TGTGCCAGCAGTTTAGGTCCAATGCCCTACGAGCAGTACTTC.

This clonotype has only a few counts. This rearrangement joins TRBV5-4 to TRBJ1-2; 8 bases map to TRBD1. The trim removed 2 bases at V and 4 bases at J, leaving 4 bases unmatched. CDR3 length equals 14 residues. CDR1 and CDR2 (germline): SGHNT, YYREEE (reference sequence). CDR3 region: CASSFGQGTYGYTF. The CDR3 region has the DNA TGTGCCAGCAGCTTTGGACAGGGAACCTATGGCTACACCTTC.

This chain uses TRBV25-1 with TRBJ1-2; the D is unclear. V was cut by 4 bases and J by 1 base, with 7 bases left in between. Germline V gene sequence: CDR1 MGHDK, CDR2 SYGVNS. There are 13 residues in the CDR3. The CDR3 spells CASSGIDNYGYTF. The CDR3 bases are TGTGCCAGCAGTGGAATCGATAACTATGGCTACACCTTC.

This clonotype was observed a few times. This chain's CDR3 is CAISESDVLAGGVGFEQFF. The CDR3 DNA is TGTGCCATCAGTGAGTCGGATGTACTAGCGGGAGGAGTAGGTTTTGAGCAGTTCTTC. V and J are TRBV10-3 and TRBJ2-1; TRBD2 agrees at 12 bases. The CDR3 runs 19 residues. From germline, CDR1 is ENHRY and CDR2 SYGVKD. J lost 9 bases, V lost 0 bases, and 15 bases had no gene match.

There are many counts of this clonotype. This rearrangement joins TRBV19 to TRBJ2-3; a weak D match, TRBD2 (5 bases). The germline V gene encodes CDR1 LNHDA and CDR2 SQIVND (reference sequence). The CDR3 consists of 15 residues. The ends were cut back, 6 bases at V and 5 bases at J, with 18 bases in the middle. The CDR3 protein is CASRAVSGLLDTQYF. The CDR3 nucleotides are TGTGCCAGTAGGGCAGTGAGCGGTCTACTAGATACGCAGTATTTT.

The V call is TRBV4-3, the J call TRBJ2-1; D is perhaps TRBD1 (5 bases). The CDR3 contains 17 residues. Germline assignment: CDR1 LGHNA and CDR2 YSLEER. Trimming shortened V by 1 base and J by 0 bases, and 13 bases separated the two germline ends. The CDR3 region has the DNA TGCGCCAGCAGCCAAGCGCTCGTAGGGGACTCCTACAATGAGCAGTTCTTC. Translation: CASSQALVGDSYNEQFF.

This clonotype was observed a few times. CDR3 sequence: CASSLGDRGEQYF. As DNA, the CDR3 is TGTGCCAGCAGCTTAGGGGACAGGGGCGAGCAGTACTTC. V usage is TRBV11-2 and J usage is TRBJ2-7, with TRBD1 matching 10 bases. The CDR3 is made up of 13 amino acids. Per the germline V gene, CDR1 is SGHAT and CDR2 is FQNNGV. After removal of 1 base from V and 6 bases from J, the junction contained 0 bases not matched to a gene.

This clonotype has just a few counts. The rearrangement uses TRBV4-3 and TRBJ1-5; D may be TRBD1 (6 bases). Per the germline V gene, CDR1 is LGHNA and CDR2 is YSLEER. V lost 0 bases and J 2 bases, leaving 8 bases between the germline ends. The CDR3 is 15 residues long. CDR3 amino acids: CASSQDRQGNQPQHF. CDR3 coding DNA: TGCGCCAGCAGCCAAGATCGACAGGGCAATCAGCCCCAGCATTTT.

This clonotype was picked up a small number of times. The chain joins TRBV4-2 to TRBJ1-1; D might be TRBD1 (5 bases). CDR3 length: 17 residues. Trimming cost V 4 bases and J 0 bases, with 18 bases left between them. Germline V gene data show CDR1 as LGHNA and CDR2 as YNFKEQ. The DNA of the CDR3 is TGTGCCAGCAGCCCGGACTGGGGTGGGGGGTTGAACACTGAAGCTTTCTTT. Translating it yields CASSPDWGGGLNTEAFF.

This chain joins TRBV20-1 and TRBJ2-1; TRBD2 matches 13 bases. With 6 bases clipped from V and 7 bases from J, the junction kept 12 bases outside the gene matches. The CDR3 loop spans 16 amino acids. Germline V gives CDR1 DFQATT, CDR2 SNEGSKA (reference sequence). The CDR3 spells CSAPLAGGPNQNEQFF. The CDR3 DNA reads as TGCAGTGCACCACTAGCGGGGGGGCCTAATCAGAATGAGCAGTTCTTC.

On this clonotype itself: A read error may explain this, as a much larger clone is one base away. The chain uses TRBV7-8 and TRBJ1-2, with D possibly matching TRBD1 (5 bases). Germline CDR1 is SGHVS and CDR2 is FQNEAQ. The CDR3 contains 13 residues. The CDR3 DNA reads TGTGCCAGCAGCCGGGGACGGACCTATGGCAACACCTTC. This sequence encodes CASSRGRTYGNTF.

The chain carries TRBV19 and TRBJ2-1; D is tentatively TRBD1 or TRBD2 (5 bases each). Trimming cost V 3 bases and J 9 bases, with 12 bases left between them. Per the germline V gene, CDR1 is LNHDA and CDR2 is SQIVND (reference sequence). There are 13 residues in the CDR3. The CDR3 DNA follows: TGTGCCAGTAGTATGAGGTCAGGGACTGAGCAGTTCTTC. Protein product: CASSMRSGTEQFF.

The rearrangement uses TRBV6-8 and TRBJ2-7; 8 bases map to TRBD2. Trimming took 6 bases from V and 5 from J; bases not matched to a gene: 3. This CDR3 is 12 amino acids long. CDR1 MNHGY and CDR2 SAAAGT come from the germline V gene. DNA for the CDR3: TGTGCCAGCAGCGGGAGGGCCAACGAGCAGTACTTC. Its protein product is CASSGRANEQYF.

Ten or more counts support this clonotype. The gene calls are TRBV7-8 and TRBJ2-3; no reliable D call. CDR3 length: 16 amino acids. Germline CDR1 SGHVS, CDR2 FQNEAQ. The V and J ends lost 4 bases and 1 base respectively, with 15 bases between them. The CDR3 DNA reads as TGTGCCAGCAGCTCCGGACCAGCCCCTGGCACAGATACGCAGTATTTT. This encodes CASSSGPAPGTDTQYF.

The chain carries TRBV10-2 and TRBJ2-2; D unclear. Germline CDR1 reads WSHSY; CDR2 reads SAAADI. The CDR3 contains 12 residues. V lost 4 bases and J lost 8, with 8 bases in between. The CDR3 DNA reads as TGCGCCAGCAGTGCGGACCTGGGGGAGCTGTTTTTT. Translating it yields CASSADLGELFF.

Here the CDR3 DNA reads TGCAGTGCTACCCTTACCCCCCTACTAGCGGGGCGGGATGAGCAGTTCTTC. Translating it yields CSATLTPLLAGRDEQFF. This chain joins TRBV20-1 and TRBJ2-1; 10 bases align to TRBD2. The CDR3 has 17 amino acids. The trim removed 4 bases at V and 8 bases at J, leaving 17 bases unmatched. Germline V gene lookup returns CDR1 DFQATT and CDR2 SNEGSKA (reference sequence).

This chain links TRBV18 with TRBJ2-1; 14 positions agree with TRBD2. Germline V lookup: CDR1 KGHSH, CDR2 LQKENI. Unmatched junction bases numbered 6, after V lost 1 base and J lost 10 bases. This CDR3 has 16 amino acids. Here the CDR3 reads CASSPRTSGGLREQFF. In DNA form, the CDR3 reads TGTGCCAGCTCACCACGGACTAGCGGGGGGCTTCGGGAGCAGTTCTTC.

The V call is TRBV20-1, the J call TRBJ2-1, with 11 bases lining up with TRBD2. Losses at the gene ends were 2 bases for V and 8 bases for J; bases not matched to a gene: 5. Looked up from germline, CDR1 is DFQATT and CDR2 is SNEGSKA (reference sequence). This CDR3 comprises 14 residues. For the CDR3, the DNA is TGCAGTGCTAGAAAGCTAGCGGGGGGAGATGAGCAGTTCTTC. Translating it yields CSARKLAGGDEQFF.

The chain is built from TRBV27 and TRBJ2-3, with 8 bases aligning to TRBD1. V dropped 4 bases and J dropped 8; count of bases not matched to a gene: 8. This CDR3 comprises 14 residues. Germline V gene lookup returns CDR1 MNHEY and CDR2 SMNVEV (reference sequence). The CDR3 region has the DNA TGTGCCAGCAGTTCTGGACAGGGTAGTGGTACGCAGTATTTT. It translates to CASSSGQGSGTQYF.

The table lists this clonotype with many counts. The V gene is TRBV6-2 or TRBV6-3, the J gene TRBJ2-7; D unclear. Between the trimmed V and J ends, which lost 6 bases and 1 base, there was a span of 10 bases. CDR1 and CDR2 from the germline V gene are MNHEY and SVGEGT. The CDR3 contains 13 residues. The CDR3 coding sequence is TGTGCCAGCAGCCCCCCCCTATCCTACGAGCAGTACTTC. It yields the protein CASSPPLSYEQYF.

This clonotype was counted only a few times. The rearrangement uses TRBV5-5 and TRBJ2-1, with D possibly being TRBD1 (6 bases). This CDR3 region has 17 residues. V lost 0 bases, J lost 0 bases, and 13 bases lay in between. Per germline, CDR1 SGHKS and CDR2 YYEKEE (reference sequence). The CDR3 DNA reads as TGTGCCAGCAGCTTGGAGCTCAGGGGCATCTCCTACAATGAGCAGTTCTTC. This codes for CASSLELRGISYNEQFF.

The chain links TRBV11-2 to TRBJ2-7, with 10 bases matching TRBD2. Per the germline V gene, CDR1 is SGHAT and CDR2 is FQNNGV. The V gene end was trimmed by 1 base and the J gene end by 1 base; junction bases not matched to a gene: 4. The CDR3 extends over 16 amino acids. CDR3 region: CASSLVLAGASYEQYF. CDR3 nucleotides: TGTGCCAGCAGCTTAGTGCTAGCGGGAGCTTCCTACGAGCAGTACTTC.

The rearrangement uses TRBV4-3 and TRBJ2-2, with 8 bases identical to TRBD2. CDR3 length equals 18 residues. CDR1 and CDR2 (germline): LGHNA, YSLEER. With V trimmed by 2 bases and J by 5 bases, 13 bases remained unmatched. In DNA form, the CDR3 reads TGCGCCAGCAGCCAAAACTTCCTAGCGGGCCTGGGGACCGGGGAGCTGTTTTTT. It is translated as CASSQNFLAGLGTGELFF.

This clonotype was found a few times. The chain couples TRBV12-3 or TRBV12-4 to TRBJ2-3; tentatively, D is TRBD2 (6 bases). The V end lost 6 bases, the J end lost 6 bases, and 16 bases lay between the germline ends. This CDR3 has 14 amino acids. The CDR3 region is CASRGTSHGDTQYF. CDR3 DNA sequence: TGTGCCAGCAGAGGGACTTCCCACGGGGATACGCAGTATTTT.